This T cell receptor (beta chain) was obtained from a study of sequential checkpoint blockade in melanoma (dated by TCRdb to between 2019 and 2020). For context, the study as a whole: Patients were randomized 1:1 to first-line nivolumab followed by ipilimumab (arm A) or ipilimumab followed by nivolumab (arm B). Maintenance nivolumab was given following each of the two trial sequences. Paper-wide results and their limitations: Larger, independent patient cohorts are needed to validate the response-prediction model that combines TCR metrics and mutation burden.

Interpreted using the paper, the treatment or condition label stands for: randomized to nivolumab then ipilimumab (arm A) or the reverse (arm B). None of the patients in the trial had previously been given DNA-damaging chemotherapy. A FACS Aria II flow cytometer was used to sort live CD3+CD8+ cells that were negative for CD19 and CD56 from thawed PBMCs. CheckMate 064, a randomized, open-label phase II trial of sequential checkpoint blockade, was the source of the samples, all of which came from patients with melanoma. Peripheral blood mononuclear cells were obtained through leukapheresis, purified using Ficoll-Paque, and frozen in human serum containing around 10% DMSO. Purity of sorted blood CD3+CD8+ cells was verified at >98% immediately after sorting, followed by DNA extraction. TCRbeta CDR3 regions were immunosequenced from genomic DNA with the immunoSEQ Assay. Before high-throughput sequencing, the genomic DNA was amplified using bias-controlled multiplex PCR. In the original analysis: To quantify the absolute abundance of each unique TCRbeta CDR3 region, the sequences were collapsed and filtered. Clonality was defined as 1 minus Pielou's evenness and was calculated using productive rearrangements only. Clones with significantly greater frequencies in on-treatment versus baseline samples were identified using a previously published method. Drawn from immuneACCESS, this table holds only the in-frame rearrangements with V and J called that TCRdb kept. Clones are partly lost; checked studies trace under half to an unresolved V gene and leave the rest unexplained. V, J and clone size are taken as reported in that table, and D and trimming were inferred from the DNA itself. For this sample the table gives roughly 20,000 clones, of which 55% to 70% were detected only once. The leading ten clones occupy under 20% of the sample.

Comment on this clone: The antigen it recognizes is unknown. Base qualities are not recorded, but no much larger clone differs from it by a single base.

Per the germline V gene, MGHRA is the CDR1 and YSYEKL is the CDR2. The V end gives up 10 bases and the J end 8 bases, leaving 13 bases in the junction not matched to a gene. The CDR3 goes from the cysteine to the phenylalanine over 14 residues. Here the CDR3 DNA is all that survives: 42 bases in frame from base 1. The starting material was CD8+ T cells sorted from blood (inferred from file names), obtained from a patient given nivolumab and ipilimumab in sequence. The source of this sequence is a human donor with melanoma. Recombination connected TRBV4-1 to TRBJ1-4; 7 central bases correspond to TRBD1. Here the CDR3 is given as CATQPNRGREKLFF. The nucleotide sequence is given as TGCGCCACCCAACCGAACAGGGGCCGCGAAAAACTGTTTTTT.